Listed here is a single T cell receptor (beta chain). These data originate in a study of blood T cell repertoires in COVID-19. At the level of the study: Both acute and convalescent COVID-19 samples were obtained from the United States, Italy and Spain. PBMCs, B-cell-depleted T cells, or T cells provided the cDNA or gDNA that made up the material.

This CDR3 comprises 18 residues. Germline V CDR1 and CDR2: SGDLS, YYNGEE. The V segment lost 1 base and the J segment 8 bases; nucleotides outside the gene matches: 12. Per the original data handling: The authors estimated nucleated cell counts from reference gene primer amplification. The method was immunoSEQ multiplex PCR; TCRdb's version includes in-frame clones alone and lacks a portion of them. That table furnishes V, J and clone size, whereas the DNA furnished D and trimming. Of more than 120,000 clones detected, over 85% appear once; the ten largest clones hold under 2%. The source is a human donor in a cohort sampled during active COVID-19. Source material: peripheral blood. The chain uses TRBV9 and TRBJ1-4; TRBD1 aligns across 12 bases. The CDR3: CASSVSPGTGGDNEKLFF. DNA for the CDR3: TGTGCCAGCAGCGTAAGTCCCGGGACAGGGGGCGATAACGAAAAACTGTTTTTT.